A single sample gave rise to the 9 T cell receptor beta chains below, sequenced in a study of beta chain features in type 1 diabetes. Isolated RNA was reverse transcribed in full, so expressed TCRB transcripts were sequenced. TCRdb's table, derived via immunoSEQ multiplex PCR, lists solely in-frame clones and lacks some. The data show more than 140,000 clones, over 8% seen once. The sample was central memory CD4+ T cells from blood. The receptors originated from a woman aged 40 to 55 in good health.

The chain carries TRBV4-2 and TRBJ2-7; 9 bases map to TRBD2. V lost 4 bases and J lost 6; bases outside the gene matches: 10. Germline loops: CDR1 LGHNA, CDR2 YNFKEQ. This CDR3 comprises 15 residues. This chain's CDR3 is CASSREGLAGFEQYF. CDR3 coding DNA: TGTGCCAGCAGCCGCGAGGGGCTAGCGGGGTTCGAGCAGTACTTC.

This clone has a handful of counts. V usage is TRBV29-1 and J usage is TRBJ1-1, with a possible D match to TRBD1 (6 bases). In germline, CDR1 is SQVTM, CDR2 ANQGSEA. The V end was cut by 4 bases, the J end by 1 base, with 10 bases between. The CDR3 length is 13 residues. The CDR3 spells CSVVTGRNTEAFF. The CDR3 DNA follows: TGCAGCGTTGTGACAGGCCGGAACACTGAAGCTTTCTTT.

This clone turned up a few times. The chain is built from TRBV4-1 and TRBJ1-2, with D uncertain. Germline V gene lookup returns CDR1 MGHRA and CDR2 YSYEKL. Trimming stripped 1 base from V and 5 bases from J, with 14 bases between. The CDR3 is 15 amino acids. The CDR3 protein is CASSQVPQNAYGYTF. CDR3 DNA: TGCGCCAGCAGCCAAGTCCCCCAGAACGCTTATGGCTACACCTTC.

This clone has just a few counts. The chain employs TRBV6-5 and TRBJ1-2, with D possibly TRBD1 on 5 matching bases. There are 15 residues in the CDR3. V gave up 5 bases and J gave up 4 bases, with 17 bases separating them. The germline V gene has CDR1 MNHEY and CDR2 SVGAGI. This CDR3 reads CASSLATGDIYGYTF. As DNA, the CDR3 is TGTGCCAGCAGTCTTGCTACAGGCGACATCTATGGCTACACCTTC.

This clone was seen a handful of times. The chain recombines TRBV2 with TRBJ2-7, with D maybe TRBD1 (6 bases). This CDR3 region has 14 residues. V was cut by 7 bases and J by 2 bases, with 15 bases left in between. Germline assignment: CDR1 SNHLY and CDR2 FYNNEI. CDR3 DNA sequence: TGTGCCAGCACCCGGGACACCTTAGCCTACGAGCAGTACTTC. This codes for CASTRDTLAYEQYF.

This clone was counted only a few times. The chain has TRBV6-5 and TRBJ2-3, with D uncertain. CDR3 length: 16 residues. Germline assignment: CDR1 MNHEY and CDR2 SVGAGI. V lost 4 bases and J lost 1, with 15 bases in between. The CDR3 loop reads CASSSQAQIGTDTQYF. The CDR3 DNA sequence: TGTGCCAGCAGTTCGCAGGCTCAGATAGGCACAGATACGCAGTATTTT.

This chain links TRBV11-1 with TRBJ2-1; maybe TRBD2 (5 bases). Germline CDR1 and CDR2: SGHAT and FQDESV (reference sequence). The V and J ends lost 3 bases and 7 bases respectively, with 16 bases between them. This CDR3 spans 15 amino acids. In DNA form, the CDR3 reads TGTGCCAGCAGCTTTCTATTGACTACAATGAATGAGCAGTTCTTC. Its translation is CASSFLLTTMNEQFF.

At least ten counts were recorded for this clone. The V gene is TRBV19, the J gene TRBJ1-1, with a tentative D call TRBD1 (6 bases). Germline V gives CDR1 LNHDA, CDR2 SQIVND (reference sequence). The CDR3 contains 15 residues. Trimming shortened V by 4 bases and J by 3 bases, and 15 bases separated the two germline ends. The CDR3, as DNA: TGTGCCAGTAGTACCCACAGGGCTCAAGACACTGAAGCTTTCTTT. It yields the protein CASSTHRAQDTEAFF.

This clone was counted between two and nine times. The V gene is TRBV10-2, the J gene TRBJ1-2; perhaps TRBD1 as D (6 bases). The germline V gene has CDR1 WSHSY and CDR2 SAAADI. The CDR3 is 13 residues long. V dropped 6 bases and J dropped 8 bases, with 16 bases sitting between them. This CDR3 is CASSPSVGGGYTF. The CDR3 DNA sequence: TGCGCCAGCAGCCCCAGTGTAGGGGGAGGCTACACCTTC.